This entry is about one T cell receptor beta chain. The antigen remains unidentified. TCRdb's copy holds only in-frame clones and misses some; the assay was immunoSEQ multiplex PCR. The sample contains roughly 1 million clones, around 78% of which appear only once. Division of CD4+ cells produced a CD45RA+ naive subset and a CD45RA-negative memory subset. The data originate from a study of shared clonotypes between healthy human individuals. Study findings and constraints: Non-shared clonotypes displayed generation probabilities falling below those of clonotypes present in all four donors. Sharing across several donors was seen in roughly 5% of naive CD4 clonotypes.

V was clipped by 4 bases and J by 10 bases, with 17 bases between them. Germline V gives CDR1 LGHNA, CDR2 YNFKEQ. The CDR3 has 14 residues. The sequenced material came from memory CD4+ T cells from PBMCs. This sample's subset: CD45RA-negative fraction. The TCR sequence derives from a man in his late teens or twenties in good health. Some clones in this sample may be carry-over from other donors' samples. The rearrangement uses TRBV4-2 and TRBJ2-1; D is possibly TRBD1 (5 bases). The CDR3, as DNA: TGTGCCAGCAGCCTCCAAGACCAGGGATCAGAGCAGTTCTTC. This sequence encodes CASSLQDQGSEQFF.